Described below is a single TCR beta chain sequence and its context. The data originate from a study of identical twins. The authors used template switching to add a universal primer site and gave cDNA unique molecular identifiers. MiXCR, run by TCRdb on the 5' RACE reads, gives a single entry per CDR3 protein. The sample holds 1.5 million to 2 million distinct CDR3 sequences, less than 35% seen once. Germline values: CDR1 SGHTA, CDR2 FQGNSA. This CDR3 contains 14 residues. Trimming pared 2 bases from V and 3 bases from J, leaving 11 bases between. The origin of this receptor is a newborn girl in good health. The chain links TRBV7-2 to TRBJ2-7; D is perhaps TRBD2 (5 bases). The sequenced sample consisted of cord blood. The CDR3 region has the DNA TGTGCCAGCAGCTTAAACGTCGGGGACTACGAGCAGTACTTC. It specifies CASSLNVGDYEQYF.